This T cell receptor beta chain was obtained from a study of beta chain features in type 1 diabetes. Study-level background: Patients were similar to healthy donors in age and gender (as well as in cell yields).

Study conclusions and caveats: Naive, central memory and Treg TCRB repertoires appeared more alike in patients than in healthy donors. Equally in patients and controls, PCR might preferentially amplify shorter templates.

With regard to this clone: Antigen unknown.

One heparinised draw of blood, averaging approximately 110 mL, came from each donor. The isolated RNA, all of it, was reverse transcribed, so expressed TCRB transcripts were what got sequenced. Sequencing was performed with immunoSEQ multiplex PCR; in TCRdb, only in-frame clones are kept and a portion is missing. The repertoire consists of 860,000 or so clones, with 17% occurring once and the leading ten covering 0.02% to 0.03%. V shed 8 bases and J shed 0 bases, with 12 bases lying between them. From germline, CDR1 is SNHLY and CDR2 FYNNEI. The CDR3 runs to 14 residues. This TCR derives from a woman between 18 and 30 years old in good health. V and J are TRBV2 and TRBJ2-3; D perhaps matches TRBD1 (5 bases). Sequencing was done on a sample of naive CD4+ T cells from blood. The CDR3 nucleotides are TGTGCCAGCCTGTTTCGGACAAGCACAGATACGCAGTATTTT. It codes for CASLFRTSTDTQYF.